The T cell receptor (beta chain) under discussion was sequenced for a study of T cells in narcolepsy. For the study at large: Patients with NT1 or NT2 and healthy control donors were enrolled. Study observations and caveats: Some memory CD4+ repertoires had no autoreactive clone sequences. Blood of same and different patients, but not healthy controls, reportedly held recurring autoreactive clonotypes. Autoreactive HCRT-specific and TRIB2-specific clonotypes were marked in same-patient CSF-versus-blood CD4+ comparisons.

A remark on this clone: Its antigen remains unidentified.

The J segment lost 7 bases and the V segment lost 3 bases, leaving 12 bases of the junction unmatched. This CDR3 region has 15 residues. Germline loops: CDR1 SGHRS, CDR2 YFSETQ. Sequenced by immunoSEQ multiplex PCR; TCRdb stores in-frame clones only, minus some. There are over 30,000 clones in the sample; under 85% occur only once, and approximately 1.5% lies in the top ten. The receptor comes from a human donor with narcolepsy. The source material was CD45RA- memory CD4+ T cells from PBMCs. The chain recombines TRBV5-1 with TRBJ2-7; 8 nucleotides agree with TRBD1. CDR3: CASSSSADRGGEQYF. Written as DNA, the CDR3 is TGCGCCAGCAGCTCCTCCGCCGACAGGGGCGGGGAGCAGTACTTC. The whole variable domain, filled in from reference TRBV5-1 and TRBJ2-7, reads KAGVTQTPRYLIKTRGQQVTLSCSPISGHRSVSWYQQTPGQGLQFLFEYFSETQRNKGNFPGRFSGRQFSNSRSEMNVSTLELGDSALYLCASSSSADRGGEQYFGPGTRLTVT.